A single T cell receptor (beta chain) is shown here with its context. This clonotype was observed at least ten times. The specificity of this receptor is unknown. The sample holds no much larger clone one base away, and base qualities are not on file. V is shortened by 4 bases, J by 4 bases, and the region joining them spans 4 bases. Its CDR3 holds 12 amino acids, cysteine through phenylalanine. The read is trimmed to its CDR3 DNA, 36 bases read in frame from base 1. Per the germline V gene, SGHDN is the CDR1 and FVKESK is the CDR2. This specimen comes from a study (dated by TCRdb to about 2013). Sequenced on an Illumina Genome Analyzer IIx. The public reads were run again by TCRdb, first through fastp at Q25 and then through MiXCR, and only productive beta chains were kept. Rows with one shared CDR3 protein collapse into an entry with the most common genes and DNA. Here the sample has nearly 15,000 distinct CDR3 sequences; approximately 30% occur a single time. Of the sample, more than 15% is held by the ten largest clones.

The sequenced sample was blood. The rearranged chain carries TRBV14 and TRBJ2-2; the D segment cannot be called with confidence. The source is a human donor. The CDR3 in this case is CASSRLTGELFF. The DNA reads as follows: TGTGCCAGCAGCCGACTCACCGGGGAGCTGTTTTTT. Outside the CDR3, residues come from the reference TRBV14 and TRBJ2-2 proteins, so the full variable domain is: EAGVTQFPSHSVIEKGQTVTLRCDPISGHDNLYWYRRVMGKEIKFLLHFVKESKQDESGMPNNRFLAERTGGTYSTLKVQPAELEDSGVYFCASSRLTGELFFGEGSRLTVL.